This is a list of T cell receptor beta chains from one sample in a study of cytomegalovirus exposure and HLA in healthy donors. TCRdb keeps only in-frame clones here, not all; method: immunoSEQ multiplex PCR. The sample has 200,000 or so clones; 60% to 85% are singletons. Sequencing input: PBMCs. These receptors all stem from a man between 35 and 55 years old in good health and CMV-seronegative. CDR3s include the opening cysteine and the closing phenylalanine or tryptophan. A D gene is named only where the DNA matches it firmly. Clone size appears in some rows only: once, few, many, or a class for an expanded clone.

>TRBD1|NA|TRBJ1-3|TRBV13
TGTGCCAGCAGCTTAGGCGGGACAGCAGGAAACACCATATATTTT
CASSLGGTAGNTIYF
>NA|NA|TRBJ2-1|TRBV7-9
TGTTCCAGCAGCTTTCCGGGACTTGGTGAGCAGTTCTTC
CSSSFPGLGEQFF
>NA|NA|TRBJ2-2|TRBV4-1
TGCGCCAGCAGCCAAGGAAGAACGGGGGACACCGGGGAGCTGTTTTTT
CASSQGRTGDTGELFF
>NA|NA|TRBJ2-7|TRBV18
TGTGCCAGCTCAGGACAGCCCACCTACGAGCAGTACTTC
CASSGQPTYEQYF
>NA|NA|TRBJ1-2|TRBV6-5
TGTGCCAGCAGTCCTTATGGAGCTAACTATGGCTACACCTTC
CASSPYGANYGYTF
>TRBD1|NA|TRBJ1-5|TRBV4-1
TGCGCCAGCAGCCAAGACCCCCAGGGGGCATTTAGCAATCAGCCCCAGCATTTT
CASSQDPQGAFSNQPQHF
>TRBD1|NA|TRBJ2-3|TRBV5-1
TGCGCCAGCAGCCCTAGGGACAGGGGGTCGGATACGCAGTATTTT
CASSPRDRGSDTQYF
>NA|NA|TRBJ2-1|TRBV2
TGTGCCAGCTCCCCGCAGGCCCCGAATGAGCAGTTCTTC
CASSPQAPNEQFF
>NA|NA|TRBJ1-1|TRBV29-1
TGCAGCGGGACAGTGAACACTGAAGCTTTCTTT
CSGTVNTEAFF
>TRBD1|NA|TRBJ2-1|TRBV7-2
TGTGCCAGCAGCTTAGCTGGACAGGGATACAATGAGCAGTTCTTC
CASSLAGQGYNEQFF
>TRBD1|NA|TRBJ1-3|TRBV28
TGTGCCAGCAGTCATCGGACAGGGACTTCTGGAAACACCATATATTTT
CASSHRTGTSGNTIYF
>NA|NA|TRBJ2-3|TRBV4-3
TGCGCCAGCAGCCAAGATGGGCGTGCGGATACGCAGTATTTT
CASSQDGRADTQYF
>NA|NA|TRBJ2-2|TRBV13
TGTGCCAGCAGCTTATTTTTGGCGGGGGCGATGACCGGGGAGCTGTTTTTT
CASSLFLAGAMTGELFF
>TRBD1|NA|TRBJ2-5|TRBV4-1
TGCGCCAGCAGCCAAGGGACAGGGGTTTTGGAGACCCAGTACTTC
CASSQGTGVLETQYF
>TRBD2|NA|TRBJ2-1|TRBV11-2
TGTGCCAGCAGACGCATAGCGGGGGGGACCTACAATGAGCAGTTCTTC
CASRRIAGGTYNEQFF
>TRBD1|NA|TRBJ1-2|TRBV29-1
TGCAGCGTCGCTGACAGGGGCGCTAACTATGGCTACACCTTC
CSVADRGANYGYTF
>NA|once|TRBJ2-7|TRBV6-5
TGTGCCAGCAGTTACGAGGACAGAGGTTACCTCTACGAGCAGTACTTC
CASSYEDRGYLYEQYF
>NA|NA|TRBJ1-2|TRBV18
TGTGCCAGCTCACTCAGACAGGACTATGGCTACACCTTC
CASSLRQDYGYTF
>NA|NA|TRBJ2-7|TRBV5-1
TGCGCCAGCAGCCGGGACGGAGGGACCTACGAGCAGTACTTC
CASSRDGGTYEQYF
>NA|NA|TRBJ2-3|TRBV29-1
TGCAGCGCCGGGACAGATACGCAGTATTTT
CSAGTDTQYF
>TRBD1|NA|TRBJ2-4|TRBV2
TGTGCCAGCAGGGGACAGGGACTAGCCAAAAACATTCAGTACTTC
CASRGQGLAKNIQYF
>NA|NA|TRBJ2-3|TRBV6-5
TGTGCCAGCAGTTACTCCAGGGGCCTCACAGATACGCAGTATTTT
CASSYSRGLTDTQYF
>TRBD2|NA|TRBJ2-5|TRBV9
TGTGCCAGCAGCGTAGCTACTAGCGGGGGGGAAGAGACCCAGTACTTC
CASSVATSGGEETQYF
>NA|NA|TRBJ1-2|TRBV16
TGTGCCAGCAGCCAATCCCGGAACTATGGCTACACCTTC
CASSQSRNYGYTF
>NA|NA|TRBJ2-7|TRBV19
TGTGCCAGTAGTATTGACAGAACCTCCTACGAGCAGTACTTC
CASSIDRTSYEQYF
>TRBD2|NA|TRBJ2-2|TRBV7-3
TGTGCCAGCAGCCGACAAACTAGCGGGAGGGCCACCGGGGAGCTGTTTTTT
CASSRQTSGRATGELFF
>NA|NA|TRBJ2-7|TRBV7-3
TGTGCCAGCAGCCCCTTTCGAGCGGAGGCCTACGAGCAGTACTTC
CASSPFRAEAYEQYF
>NA|NA|TRBJ2-1|TRBV28
TGTGCCAGCAGTTTACCAGAGACAGCTAACAATGAGCAGTTCTTC
CASSLPETANNEQFF